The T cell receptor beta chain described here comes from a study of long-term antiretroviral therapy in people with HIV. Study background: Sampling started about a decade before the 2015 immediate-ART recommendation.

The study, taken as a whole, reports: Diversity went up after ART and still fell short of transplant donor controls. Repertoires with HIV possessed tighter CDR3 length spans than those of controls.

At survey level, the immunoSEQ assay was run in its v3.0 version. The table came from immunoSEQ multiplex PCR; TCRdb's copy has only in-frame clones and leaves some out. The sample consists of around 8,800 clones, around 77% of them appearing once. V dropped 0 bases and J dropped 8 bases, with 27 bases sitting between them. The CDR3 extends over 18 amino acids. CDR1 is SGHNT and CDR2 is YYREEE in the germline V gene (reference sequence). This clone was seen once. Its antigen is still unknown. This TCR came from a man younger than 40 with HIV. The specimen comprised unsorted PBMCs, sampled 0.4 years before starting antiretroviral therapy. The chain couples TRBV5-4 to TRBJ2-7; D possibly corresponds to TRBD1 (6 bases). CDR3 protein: CASSLGRETGQPTGKQYF. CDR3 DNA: TGTGCCAGCAGCTTGGGCCGGGAAACAGGGCAGCCTACGGGGAAGCAGTACTTC.